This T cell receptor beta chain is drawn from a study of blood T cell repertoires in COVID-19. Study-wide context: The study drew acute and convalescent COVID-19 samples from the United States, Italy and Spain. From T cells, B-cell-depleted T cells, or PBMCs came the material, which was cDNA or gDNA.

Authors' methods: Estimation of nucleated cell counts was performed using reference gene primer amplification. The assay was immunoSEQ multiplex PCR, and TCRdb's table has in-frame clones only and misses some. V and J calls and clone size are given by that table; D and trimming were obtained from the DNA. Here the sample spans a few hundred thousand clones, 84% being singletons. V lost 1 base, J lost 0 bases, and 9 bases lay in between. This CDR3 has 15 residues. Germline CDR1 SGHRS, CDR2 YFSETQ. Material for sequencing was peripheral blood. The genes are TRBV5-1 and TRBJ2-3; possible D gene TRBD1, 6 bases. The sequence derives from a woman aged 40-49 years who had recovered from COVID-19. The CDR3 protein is CASSLWGLSTDTQYF. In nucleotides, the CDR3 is TGCGCCAGCAGCTTGTGGGGGCTAAGCACAGATACGCAGTATTTT.